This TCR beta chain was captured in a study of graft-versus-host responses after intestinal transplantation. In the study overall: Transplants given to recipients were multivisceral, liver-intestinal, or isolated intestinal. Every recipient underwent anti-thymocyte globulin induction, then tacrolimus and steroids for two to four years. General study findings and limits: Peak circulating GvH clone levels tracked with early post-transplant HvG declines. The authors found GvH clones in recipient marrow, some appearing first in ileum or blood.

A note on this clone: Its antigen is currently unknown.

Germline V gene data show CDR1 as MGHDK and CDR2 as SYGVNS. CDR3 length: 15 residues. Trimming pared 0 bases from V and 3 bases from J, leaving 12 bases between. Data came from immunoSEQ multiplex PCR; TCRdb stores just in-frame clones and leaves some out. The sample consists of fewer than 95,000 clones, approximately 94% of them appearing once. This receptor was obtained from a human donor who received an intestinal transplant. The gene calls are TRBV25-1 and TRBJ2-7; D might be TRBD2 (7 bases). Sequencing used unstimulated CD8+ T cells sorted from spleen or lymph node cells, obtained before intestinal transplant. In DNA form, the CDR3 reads TGTGCCAGCAGTGAATATGAGGGGGGGAACTACGAGCAGTACTTC. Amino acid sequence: CASSEYEGGNYEQYF.